Listed below are T cell receptor beta chains from one sample, sequenced in a study of T-cell memory formation after mild COVID-19. TCRdb used MiXCR to reprocess the 5' RACE reads, holding one entry per CDR3 protein. The data contain around 410,000 distinct CDR3 sequences, 20% to 30% of them singletons. The sequenced sample consisted of PBMCs or a T cell subset sorted from them (not recorded which). All receptors come from an adult woman who had mild COVID-19 (a few samples of this study predate the infection). Cell type and time point are not known. The CDR3 runs from the conserved cysteine through the conserved F or W.

TRBJ2-3 TRBV5-1 CASSPGTGVPDTQYF
TRBJ2-3 TRBV4-2 CASSRPGQGLTDTQYF
TRBJ2-5 TRBV3-1 CASSQLLAGVRQETQYF
TRBJ2-3 TRBV5-1 CASSFGSSITDTQYF
TRBJ2-2 TRBV7-9 CASSFSGYTGELFF
TRBJ1-4 TRBV7-2 CASSLRHGPGGSNEKLFF
TRBJ1-4 TRBV7-6 CASSLGIANEKLFF
TRBJ1-1 TRBV20-1 CSAVHGSASEAFF
TRBJ2-7 TRBV12-3/TRBV12-4 CASSNPGLADYEQYF
TRBJ2-2 TRBV4-3 CASSAQGQHTGELFF
TRBJ1-1 TRBV4-3 CASSQGRGGGFTEAFF
TRBJ2-1 TRBV2 CASNRLADYNEQFF
TRBJ2-5 TRBV7-7 CASSTGTSGGETQYF
TRBJ2-3 TRBV12-3/TRBV12-4 CASSWGGQNTDTQYF
TRBJ2-6 TRBV3-1 CASSQGTGAISGANVLTF
TRBJ2-7 TRBV15 CATSKGTGFYEQYF
TRBJ2-2 TRBV14 CASSQGAPGELFF
TRBJ2-1 TRBV24-1 CATSADLDEQFF
TRBJ1-2 TRBV6-5 CASRPDRGPNGYTF
TRBJ2-2 TRBV12-3/TRBV12-4 CASSPRQGGTGELFF
TRBJ2-3 TRBV5-1 CASSSRREGDTQYF
TRBJ2-7 TRBV6-6 CAAGPGGYEQYF
TRBJ1-5 TRBV21-1 CASRGWGIPLQPNQPQHF
TRBJ1-1 TRBV19 CASNQGLTEAFF
TRBJ1-5 TRBV7-8 CASRAGIGNQPQHF
TRBJ1-2 TRBV4-2 CASSPTGQLYGYTF
TRBJ2-7 TRBV19 CASSTASTYEQYF